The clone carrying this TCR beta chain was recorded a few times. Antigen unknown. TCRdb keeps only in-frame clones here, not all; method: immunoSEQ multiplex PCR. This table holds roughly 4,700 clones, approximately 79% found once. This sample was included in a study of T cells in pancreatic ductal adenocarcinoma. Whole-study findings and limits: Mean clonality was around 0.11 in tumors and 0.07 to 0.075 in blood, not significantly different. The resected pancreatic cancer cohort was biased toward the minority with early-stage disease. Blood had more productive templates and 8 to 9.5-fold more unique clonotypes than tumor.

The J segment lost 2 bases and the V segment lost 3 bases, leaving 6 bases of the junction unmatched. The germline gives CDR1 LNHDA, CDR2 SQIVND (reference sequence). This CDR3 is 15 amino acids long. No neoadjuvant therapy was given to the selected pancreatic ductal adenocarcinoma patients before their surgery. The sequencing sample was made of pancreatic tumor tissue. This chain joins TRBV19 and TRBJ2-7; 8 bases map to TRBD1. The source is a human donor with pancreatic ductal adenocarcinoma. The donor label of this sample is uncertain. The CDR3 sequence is CASSISGQVTYEQYF. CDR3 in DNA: TGTGCCAGTAGTATTTCGGGACAGGTCACCTACGAGCAGTACTTC.